The 17 T cell receptor beta chains below were found in one sample sequenced in a study of shared clonotypes between healthy human individuals. Some clones are missing from TCRdb's copy, which holds only in-frame ones; the method was immunoSEQ multiplex PCR. The sample contains 1.6 million or so clones, roughly 95% of which appear only once. The sequencing sample was made of naive CD4+ T cells sorted from blood. Subset described: CD45RA+ positively selected. All receptors derive from a man aged 30 to 45 in good health.

The chain links TRBV2 to TRBJ1-4, with no clear D. V gave up 2 bases and J gave up 9 bases, with 13 bases separating them. The CDR3 contains 14 residues. CDR1 SNHLY and CDR2 FYNNEI come from the germline V gene. The CDR3 DNA reads as TGTGCCAGCAGTGAATTGGCAGTGGTCCAAAAACTGTTTTTT. It specifies CASSELAVVQKLFF.

This sequence joins TRBV30 and TRBJ2-5; D remains unclear. V was trimmed by 0 bases and J by 1 base, leaving 9 bases between them. The CDR3 is 14 amino acids. Germline V CDR1 and CDR2: GTSNPN, SVGIG (reference sequence). The CDR3 loop is CAWSVNGRQETQYF. Here the CDR3 DNA reads TGTGCCTGGAGTGTCAATGGGCGCCAAGAGACCCAGTACTTC.

This clone was seen only once. The chain couples TRBV5-1 to TRBJ2-7; D not resolved. Germline-derived CDR1 and CDR2 are SGHRS and YFSETQ. Trimming took 2 bases from V and 3 from J, leaving 21 bases between them. This CDR3 comprises 17 residues. CDR3 DNA sequence: TGCGCCAGCAGCTTCCCGATAGACAAGAACGGGTTCTACGAGCAGTACTTC. Its protein product is CASSFPIDKNGFYEQYF. Complete variable domain (other parts from reference TRBV5-1 and TRBJ2-7): KAGVTQTPRYLIKTRGQQVTLSCSPISGHRSVSWYQQTPGQGLQFLFEYFSETQRNKGNFPGRFSGRQFSNSRSEMNVSTLELGDSALYLCASSFPIDKNGFYEQYFGPGTRLTVT.

As concerns this clone: This sample also contains other DNA sequences that code for the same CDR3. The genes are TRBV7-2 and TRBJ2-7; D gene ambiguous. Germline assignment: CDR1 SGHTA and CDR2 FQGNSA. Trimming cost V 1 base and J 0 bases, with 4 bases left between them. CDR3 size: 13 residues. The CDR3: CASSLGVSYEQYF. CDR3 nucleotides: TGTGCCAGCAGCTTAGGGGTCTCCTACGAGCAGTACTTC.

This chain joins TRBV7-7 and TRBJ2-2; TRBD2 agrees at 16 bases. CDR1 and CDR2 from the germline V gene are SSHAT and FNYEAQ (reference sequence). The CDR3 is 18 residues long. V trimming: 5 bases; J trimming: 1 base; junction bases outside the gene matches: 4. CDR3 protein: CASSKGLAGGGNTGELFF. The CDR3 coding sequence is TGTGCCAGCAGCAAGGGACTAGCGGGAGGGGGGAACACCGGGGAGCTGTTTTTT.

This clone was picked up one time. The rearrangement uses TRBV30 and TRBJ1-3; D remains ambiguous. Looked up from germline, CDR1 is GTSNPN and CDR2 is SVGIG (reference sequence). The V gene lost 4 bases and the J gene lost 4 bases, with 5 bases spanning the gap. The CDR3 runs 11 residues. The DNA for the CDR3 is TGTGCCTGGATCATCGGAAACACCATATATTTT. Protein product: CAWIIGNTIYF.

CDR3 nucleotide sequence: TGTGCCAGCAGCTTGGCAGGGACGGAGCGTCAGCCCCAGCATTTT. Its protein is CASSLAGTERQPQHF. V usage is TRBV5-5 and J usage is TRBJ1-5; TRBD1 might be the D (5 bases). The CDR3 has 15 amino acids. Germline CDR1 reads SGHKS; CDR2 reads YYEKEE (reference sequence). Trimming cost V 0 bases and J 6 bases, with 13 bases left between them.

The chain has TRBV11-3 and TRBJ2-7, with 7 bases that match TRBD2. The ends lost 5 bases at V and 2 bases at J; junction bases unmatched: 3. The CDR3 sequence is 13 residues long. The V gene's germline CDR1 is SGHNT and CDR2 YENEEA. The CDR3 nucleotides read TGTGCCAGCAGCAGCGGGAAAGCCTACGAGCAGTACTTC. It encodes CASSSGKAYEQYF.

This chain uses TRBV18 with TRBJ2-7, with TRBD1 matching over 7 bases. The CDR3 covers 13 residues. The J segment lost 3 bases and the V segment lost 4 bases, leaving 3 bases of the junction unmatched. The germline V gene has CDR1 KGHSH and CDR2 LQKENI. The CDR3 bases are TGTGCCAGCTCACGACAGGGTGGCTACGAGCAGTACTTC. It encodes CASSRQGGYEQYF.

The J gene is TRBJ2-1, the V gene TRBV29-1; D remains unclear. The CDR3 has 12 residues. Trimming took 2 bases from V and 6 from J, leaving 8 bases between them. CDR1 and CDR2 (germline): SQVTM, ANQGSEA. The CDR3 coding sequence is TGCAGCGTTGAACAGATTTTCAATGAGCAGTTCTTC. Encoded protein: CSVEQIFNEQFF.

V gene TRBV5-4 combines with J gene TRBJ2-7; 12 bases are shared with TRBD2. The junction had 9 bases not matched to a gene; V was cut back by 4 bases and J by 7 bases. The CDR3 is 15 amino acids. The V gene's germline CDR1 is SGHNT and CDR2 YYREEE (reference sequence). The CDR3 spells CASSRGLAGLREQYF. In nucleotides, the CDR3 is TGTGCCAGCAGCCGCGGACTAGCGGGATTGCGGGAGCAGTACTTC.

The rearrangement uses TRBV27 and TRBJ2-1; TRBD2 aligns across 8 bases. The CDR3 is 16 amino acids. V dropped 4 bases and J dropped 9; count of bases not matched to a gene: 14. CDR1 and CDR2 from the germline V gene are MNHEY and SMNVEV (reference sequence). CDR3 residues: CASSSPGLVSGGEQFF. CDR3 nucleotides: TGTGCCAGCAGTTCCCCTGGACTAGTCAGCGGGGGTGAGCAGTTCTTC.

The chain couples TRBV6-5 to TRBJ2-1; 12 nucleotides align to TRBD2. This CDR3 comprises 16 residues. From germline, CDR1 is MNHEY and CDR2 SVGAGI. V trimming: 4 bases; J trimming: 10 bases; junction bases outside the gene matches: 11. The CDR3 sequence is CASSSLLAGGITEQFF. CDR3 sequence (DNA): TGTGCCAGCAGTTCACTACTAGCGGGAGGAATTACCGAGCAGTTCTTC.

V usage is TRBV7-8 and J usage is TRBJ2-7; no clear D. V was cut by 4 bases and J by 2 bases, with 21 bases left in between. CDR1 is SGHVS and CDR2 is FQNEAQ in the germline V gene. This CDR3 contains 17 residues. CDR3 DNA sequence: TGTGCCAGCAGCTCGAACAATGCGTGGGAAATCACCTACGAGCAGTACTTC. It is translated as CASSSNNAWEITYEQYF.

The chain couples TRBV18 to TRBJ2-5, with D possibly matching TRBD1 (7 bases). Germline lookup yields CDR1 KGHSH and CDR2 LQKENI. V lost 3 bases, J lost 5 bases, and 13 bases lay in between. The CDR3 covers 14 residues. The CDR3 DNA sequence: TGTGCCAGCTCACCGAGTGCAGGGGGGGAGACCCAGTACTTC. Translated, it gives CASSPSAGGETQYF.

The rearrangement uses TRBV6-6 and TRBJ1-2, with D possibly being TRBD1 (6 bases). V lost 6 bases and J 4 bases, leaving 18 bases between the germline ends. Germline CDR1 reads MNHNY; CDR2 reads SVGAGI (reference sequence). The CDR3 runs to 15 residues. CDR3 bases: TGTGCCAGCAGACCGGACAGCCGCGCCCTCTATGGCTACACCTTC. Translated: CASRPDSRALYGYTF.

Turning to this clone: The sample holds other DNA sequences that translate to the same CDR3. V gene TRBV11-3 combines with J gene TRBJ2-1; perhaps TRBD1 as D (5 bases). V was trimmed by 1 base and J by 0 bases, leaving 7 bases between them. The CDR3 totals 15 residues. Germline assignment: CDR1 SGHNT and CDR2 YENEEA. CDR3 region: CASSLGGSSYNEQFF. CDR3 DNA: TGTGCCAGCAGCTTAGGGGGCAGCTCCTACAATGAGCAGTTCTTC.